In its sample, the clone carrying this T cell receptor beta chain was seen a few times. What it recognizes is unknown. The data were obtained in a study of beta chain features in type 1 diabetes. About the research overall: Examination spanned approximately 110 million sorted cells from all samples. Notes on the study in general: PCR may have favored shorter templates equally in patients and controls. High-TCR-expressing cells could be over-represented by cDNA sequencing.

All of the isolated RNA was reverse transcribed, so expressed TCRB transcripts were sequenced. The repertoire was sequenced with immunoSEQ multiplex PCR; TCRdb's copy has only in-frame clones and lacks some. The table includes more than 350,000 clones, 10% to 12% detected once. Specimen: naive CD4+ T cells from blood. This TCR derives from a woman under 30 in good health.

Here the CDR3 DNA reads TGTGCCAGCAGCTCGGGTTACTACGAGCAGTACTTC. Its translation is CASSSGYYEQYF. The chain has TRBV11-1 and TRBJ2-7; D unclear. The CDR3 runs to 12 residues. Germline CDR1 and CDR2: SGHAT and FQDESV (reference sequence). The V end was cut by 4 bases, the J end by 3 bases, with 7 bases between.